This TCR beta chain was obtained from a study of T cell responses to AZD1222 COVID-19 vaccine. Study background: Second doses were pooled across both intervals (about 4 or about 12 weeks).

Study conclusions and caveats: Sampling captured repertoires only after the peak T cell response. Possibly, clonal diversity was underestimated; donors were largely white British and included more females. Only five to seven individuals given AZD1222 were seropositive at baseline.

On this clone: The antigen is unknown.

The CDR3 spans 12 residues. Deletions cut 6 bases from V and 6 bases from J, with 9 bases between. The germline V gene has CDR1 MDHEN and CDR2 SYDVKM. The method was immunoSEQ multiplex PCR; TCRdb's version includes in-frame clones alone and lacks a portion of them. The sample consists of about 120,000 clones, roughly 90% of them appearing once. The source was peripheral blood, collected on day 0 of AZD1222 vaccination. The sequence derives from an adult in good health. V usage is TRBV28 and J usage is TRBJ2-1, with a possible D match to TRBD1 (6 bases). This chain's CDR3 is CASSGTTNEQFF. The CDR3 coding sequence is TGTGCCAGCAGCGGGACAACCAATGAGCAGTTCTTC.